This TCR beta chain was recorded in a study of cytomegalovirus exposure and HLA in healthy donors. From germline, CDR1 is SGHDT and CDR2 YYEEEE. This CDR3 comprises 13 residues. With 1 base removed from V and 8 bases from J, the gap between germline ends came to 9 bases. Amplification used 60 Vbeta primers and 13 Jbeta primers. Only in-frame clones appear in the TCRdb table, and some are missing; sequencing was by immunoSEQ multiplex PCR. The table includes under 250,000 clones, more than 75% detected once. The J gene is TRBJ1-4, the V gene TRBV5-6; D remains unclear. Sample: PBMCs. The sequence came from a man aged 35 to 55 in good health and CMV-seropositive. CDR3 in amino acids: CASSLSQQEKLFF. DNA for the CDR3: TGTGCCAGCAGCTTGTCACAGCAAGAAAAACTGTTTTTT.